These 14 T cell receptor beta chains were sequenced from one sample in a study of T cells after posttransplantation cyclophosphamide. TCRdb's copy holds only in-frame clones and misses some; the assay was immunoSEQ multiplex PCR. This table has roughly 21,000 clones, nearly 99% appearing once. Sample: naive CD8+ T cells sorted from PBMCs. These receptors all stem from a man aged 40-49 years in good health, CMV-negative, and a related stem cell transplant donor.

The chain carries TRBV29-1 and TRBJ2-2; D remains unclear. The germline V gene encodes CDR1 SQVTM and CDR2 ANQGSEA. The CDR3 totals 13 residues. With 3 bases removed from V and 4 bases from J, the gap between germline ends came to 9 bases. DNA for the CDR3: TGCAGCGTTGATTCTAGTGGCACCGGGGAGCTGTTTTTT. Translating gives CSVDSSGTGELFF.

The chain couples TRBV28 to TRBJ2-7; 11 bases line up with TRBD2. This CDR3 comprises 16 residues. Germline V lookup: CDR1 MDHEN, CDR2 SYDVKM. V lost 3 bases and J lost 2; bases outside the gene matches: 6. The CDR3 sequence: CASSFGTSGIPYEQYF. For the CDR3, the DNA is TGTGCCAGCAGTTTTGGGACTAGCGGAATCCCCTACGAGCAGTACTTC.

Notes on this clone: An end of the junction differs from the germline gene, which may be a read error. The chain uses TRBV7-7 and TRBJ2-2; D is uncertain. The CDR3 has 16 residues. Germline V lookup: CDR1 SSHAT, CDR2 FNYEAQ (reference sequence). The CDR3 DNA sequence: TGTGCTAGCAGCTTAGTCGCCTCAGTGGCTACCGGGGAGCTGTTTTTT. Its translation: CASSLVASVATGELFF.

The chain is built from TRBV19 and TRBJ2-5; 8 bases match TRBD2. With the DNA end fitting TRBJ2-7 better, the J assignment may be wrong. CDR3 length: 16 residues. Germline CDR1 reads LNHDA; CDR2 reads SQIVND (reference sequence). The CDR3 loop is CASSFGLAAGTYEQYF. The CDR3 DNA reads TGTGCCAGTAGTTTTGGACTAGCCGCCGGCACCTACGAGCAGTACTTC.

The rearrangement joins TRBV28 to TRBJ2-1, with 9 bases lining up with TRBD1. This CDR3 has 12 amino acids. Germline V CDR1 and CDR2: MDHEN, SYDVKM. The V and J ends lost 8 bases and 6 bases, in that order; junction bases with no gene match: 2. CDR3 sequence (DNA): TGTGCCAGCCGGACAGGGGTCAATGAGCAGTTCTTC. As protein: CASRTGVNEQFF. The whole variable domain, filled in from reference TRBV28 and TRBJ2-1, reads DVKVTQSSRYLVKRTGEKVFLECVQDMDHENMFWYRQDPGLGLRLIYFSYDVKMKEKGDIPEGYSVSREKKERFSLILESASTNQTSMYLCASRTGVNEQFFGPGTRLTVL.

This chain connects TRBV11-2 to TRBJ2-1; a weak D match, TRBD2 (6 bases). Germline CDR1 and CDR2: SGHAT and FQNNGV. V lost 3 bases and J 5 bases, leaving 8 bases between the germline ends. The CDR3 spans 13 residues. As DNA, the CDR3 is TGTGCCAGCAGCTTGCGGGGAAACAATGAGCAGTTCTTC. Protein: CASSLRGNNEQFF.

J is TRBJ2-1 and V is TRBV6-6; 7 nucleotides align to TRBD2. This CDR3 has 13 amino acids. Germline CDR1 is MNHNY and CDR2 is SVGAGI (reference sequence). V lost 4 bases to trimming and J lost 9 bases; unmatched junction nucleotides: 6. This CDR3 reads CASSWTREGEQFF. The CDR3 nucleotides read TGTGCCAGCAGTTGGACTAGGGAGGGTGAGCAGTTCTTC.

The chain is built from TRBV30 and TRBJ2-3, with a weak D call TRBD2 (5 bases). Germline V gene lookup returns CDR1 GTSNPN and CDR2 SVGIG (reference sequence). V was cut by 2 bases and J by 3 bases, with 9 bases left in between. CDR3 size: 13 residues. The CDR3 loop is CAWSSGATDTQYF. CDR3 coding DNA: TGTGCCTGGAGTAGCGGCGCGACAGATACGCAGTATTTT.

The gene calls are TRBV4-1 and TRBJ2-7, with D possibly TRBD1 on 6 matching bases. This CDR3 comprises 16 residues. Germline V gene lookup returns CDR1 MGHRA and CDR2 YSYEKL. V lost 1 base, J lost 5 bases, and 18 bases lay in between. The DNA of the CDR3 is TGCGCCAGCAGCCAAGGTTTCGACAGGCCCCGGGACGAGCAGTACTTC. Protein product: CASSQGFDRPRDEQYF.

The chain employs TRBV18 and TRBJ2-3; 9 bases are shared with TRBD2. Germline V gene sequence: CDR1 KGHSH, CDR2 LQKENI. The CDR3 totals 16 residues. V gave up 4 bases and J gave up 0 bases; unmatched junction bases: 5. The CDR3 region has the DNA TGTGCCAGCTCACGTACTACTAGCGGGAGCACAGATACGCAGTATTTT. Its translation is CASSRTTSGSTDTQYF.

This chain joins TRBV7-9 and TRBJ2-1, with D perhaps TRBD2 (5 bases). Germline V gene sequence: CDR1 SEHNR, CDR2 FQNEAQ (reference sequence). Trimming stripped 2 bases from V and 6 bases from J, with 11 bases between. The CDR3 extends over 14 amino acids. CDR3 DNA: TGTGCCAGCAGCTTACAAGCGGATATCAATGAGCAGTTCTTC. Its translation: CASSLQADINEQFF. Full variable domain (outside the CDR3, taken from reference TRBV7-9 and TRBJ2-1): DTGVSQNPRHKITKRGQNVTFRCDPISEHNRLYWYRQTLGQGPEFLTYFQNEAQLEKSRLLSDRFSAERPKGSFSTLEIQRTEQGDSAMYLCASSLQADINEQFFGPGTRLTVL.

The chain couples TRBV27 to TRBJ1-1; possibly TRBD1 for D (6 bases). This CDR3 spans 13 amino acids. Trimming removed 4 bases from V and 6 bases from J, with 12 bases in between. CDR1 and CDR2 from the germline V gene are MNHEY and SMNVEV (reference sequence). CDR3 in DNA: TGTGCCAGCAGTTGGGCCGGGACATCTGAAGCTTTCTTT. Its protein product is CASSWAGTSEAFF.

The DNA of the CDR3 is TGTGCCACCAGCAGGGGGACAGGGGTTAATGAAAAACTGTTTTTT. Protein product: CATSRGTGVNEKLFF. This sequence joins TRBV15 and TRBJ1-4, with 10 bases matching TRBD1. The germline V gene has CDR1 LNHNV and CDR2 YYDKDF (reference sequence). Losses at the gene ends were 3 bases for V and 4 bases for J; bases not matched to a gene: 2. CDR3 length equals 15 residues.

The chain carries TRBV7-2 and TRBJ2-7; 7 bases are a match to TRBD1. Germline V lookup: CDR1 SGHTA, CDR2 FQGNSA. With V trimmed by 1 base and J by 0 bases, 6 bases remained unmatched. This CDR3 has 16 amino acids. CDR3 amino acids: CASSLVGRTGSYEQYF. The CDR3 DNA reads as TGTGCCAGCAGCTTAGTGGGCAGGACAGGCTCCTACGAGCAGTACTTC.